This TCR beta chain emerged from a study of shared clonotypes between healthy human individuals. V was clipped by 4 bases and J by 0 bases, with 18 bases between them. Germline values: CDR1 SNHLY, CDR2 FYNNEI. The CDR3 runs 17 residues. TCRdb's table, derived via immunoSEQ multiplex PCR, lists solely in-frame clones and lacks some. Among some 2,100,000 clones, around 95% were seen once, and the ten largest hold approximately 0.13%. About this clone: Its antigen remains unknown.

Study-wide results and limits: Apart from blood, nothing was sampled; tissue repertoires likely differ. When naive CD4 clonotypes were compared across several donors, approximately 5% were shared.

The material sequenced was naive CD4+ T cells sorted from blood. Specified subset: CD45RA+ positively selected. This clonotype was sampled from a man in his late teens or twenties in good health. The chain recombines TRBV2 with TRBJ1-2; D gene ambiguous. CDR3 sequence (DNA): TGTGCCAGCAGTGCAAGTGGATACCCGAAACCTAACTATGGCTACACCTTC. This translates into CASSASGYPKPNYGYTF.